Following are 16 T cell receptor beta chains from one sample sequenced in a study of blood T cell repertoires in COVID-19. TCRdb's table, derived via immunoSEQ multiplex PCR, lists solely in-frame clones and lacks some. Here the sample spans about 99,000 clones, approximately 86% being singletons. Sequences were obtained from peripheral blood. The receptors stem from a human donor in a cohort sampled during active COVID-19.

The chain combines TRBV7-8 with TRBJ1-3; possibly TRBD1 for D (6 bases). V was cut by 2 bases and J by 2 bases, with 10 bases left in between. This CDR3 spans 15 amino acids. In germline, CDR1 is SGHVS, CDR2 FQNEAQ. Written as DNA, the CDR3 is TGTGCCAGCAGCTTAAACAGGGTGGCTGGAAACACCATATATTTT. It yields the protein CASSLNRVAGNTIYF. The full variable domain, with the rest looked up from reference TRBV7-8 and TRBJ1-3, is GAGVSQSPRYKVAKRGQDVALRCDPISGHVSLFWYQQALGQGPEFLTYFQNEAQLDKSGLPSDRFFAERPEGSVSTLKIQRTQQEDSAVYLCASSLNRVAGNTIYFGEGSWLTVV.

The chain has TRBV30 and TRBJ1-5; TRBD1 might be the D (5 bases). The germline V gene encodes CDR1 GTSNPN and CDR2 SVGIG (reference sequence). This CDR3 has 15 residues. V shed 0 bases and J shed 6 bases, with 15 bases lying between them. This CDR3 is CAWSVGGRTGQPQHF. The CDR3 coding sequence is TGTGCCTGGAGTGTGGGGGGGAGAACGGGTCAGCCCCAGCATTTT.

J is TRBJ1-1 and V is TRBV10-1; 9 bases map to TRBD1. The CDR3 totals 11 residues. The junction had 4 bases not matched to a gene; V was cut back by 6 bases and J by 11 bases. From germline, CDR1 is WNHNN and CDR2 SYGVQD (reference sequence). This CDR3 reads CASRGTGMAFF. CDR3 sequence (DNA): TGCGCCAGCAGGGGGACAGGGATGGCTTTCTTT.

The chain carries TRBV19 and TRBJ2-7, with D tentatively TRBD1 (5 bases). V lost 5 bases and J 0 bases, leaving 20 bases between the germline ends. This CDR3 comprises 17 residues. In germline, CDR1 is LNHDA, CDR2 SQIVND (reference sequence). The CDR3 reads CASSPNPQGRSSYEQYF. The CDR3 region has the DNA TGTGCCAGTAGTCCCAACCCTCAGGGAAGGAGCTCCTACGAGCAGTACTTC.

The CDR3 protein is CASRPDRGRDGYTF. CDR3 in DNA: TGTGCCAGCAGGCCGGACAGGGGTCGGGATGGCTACACCTTC. V gene TRBV28 combines with J gene TRBJ1-2, with 9 bases matching TRBD1. With V trimmed by 6 bases and J by 6 bases, 8 bases remained unmatched. This CDR3 is built from 14 residues. CDR1 is MDHEN, CDR2 SYDVKM, per germline.

As DNA, the CDR3 is TGCAGCGTTGAAGATCATCCCACTAGCGCCTACTCTCAGGATGAGCAGTTCTTC. Protein sequence: CSVEDHPTSAYSQDEQFF. The chain links TRBV29-1 to TRBJ2-1; TRBD2 agrees at 7 bases. The CDR3 sequence is 18 residues long. Germline CDR1 reads SQVTM; CDR2 reads ANQGSEA. Trimming cost V 0 bases and J 8 bases; bases outside gene matches: 19.

The V and J genes are TRBV30 and TRBJ2-7; TRBD2 agrees at 8 bases. This CDR3 has 14 amino acids. The V segment lost 2 bases and the J segment 4 bases; nucleotides outside the gene matches: 7. CDR1 and CDR2 from the germline V gene are GTSNPN and SVGIG (reference sequence). CDR3: CAWSKKSGSYEQYF. In nucleotides, the CDR3 is TGTGCCTGGAGTAAGAAAAGCGGGAGTTACGAGCAGTACTTC.

This chain joins TRBV6-5 and TRBJ1-4; no firm D call. CDR1 is MNHEY, CDR2 SVGAGI, per germline. V shed 0 bases and J shed 6 bases, with 14 bases lying between them. The CDR3 has 16 amino acids. The CDR3 loop is CASSYSISVTHEKLFF. CDR3 DNA sequence: TGTGCCAGCAGTTACTCGATTTCTGTCACTCATGAAAAACTGTTTTTT.

CDR3 protein: CATPYGYTF. The CDR3 DNA sequence: TGTGCCACCCCTTATGGCTACACCTTC. J is TRBJ1-2 and V is TRBV3-1 (or the pseudogene TRBV3-2); D not resolved. V was shortened by 10 bases and J by 5 bases, with 5 bases between the two germline ends. CDR1 and CDR2 from the germline V gene are LGHDT and YNNKEL (reference sequence). The CDR3 runs to 9 residues.

The V call is TRBV30, the J call TRBJ2-5; 9 positions agree with TRBD2. The CDR3 is made up of 16 amino acids. Germline assignment: CDR1 GTSNPN and CDR2 SVGIG (reference sequence). Losses at the gene ends were 3 bases for V and 5 bases for J; bases not matched to a gene: 13. The CDR3, as DNA: TGTGCCTGGAGACCCAGACCGGGACTAGCTCGCGAGACCCAGTACTTC. It yields the protein CAWRPRPGLARETQYF.

V gene TRBV5-1 combines with J gene TRBJ1-4, with TRBD1 matching over 10 bases. Trimming took 4 bases from V and 8 from J; bases not matched to a gene: 8. The CDR3 loop spans 15 amino acids. CDR1 is SGHRS and CDR2 is YFSETQ in the germline V gene. The CDR3 region has the DNA TGCGCCAGCAGCCGGGACAGGGGAAGCGGAGAAAAACTGTTTTTT. The encoded protein is CASSRDRGSGEKLFF.

The chain carries TRBV19 and TRBJ2-3, with D unresolved. CDR1 is LNHDA, CDR2 SQIVND, per germline (reference sequence). Trimming removed 4 bases from V and 0 bases from J, with 11 bases in between. CDR3 length equals 15 residues. The CDR3 bases are TGTGCCAGTAGTAGTACATATTATAGCACAGATACGCAGTATTTT. This encodes CASSSTYYSTDTQYF.

The chain has TRBV6-5 and TRBJ1-2; tentatively, D is TRBD1 (5 bases). CDR3 length: 14 residues. Trimming shortened V by 6 bases and J by 8 bases, and 19 bases separated the two germline ends. Germline CDR1 is MNHEY and CDR2 is SVGAGI. This CDR3 reads CASSDPPGGSGYTF. CDR3 nucleotide sequence: TGTGCCAGCAGCGACCCCCCGGGGGGGTCCGGCTACACCTTC.

The chain is built from TRBV3-1 (or the pseudogene TRBV3-2) and TRBJ2-7, with 9 positions matching TRBD1. In germline, CDR1 is LGHDT, CDR2 YNNKEL (reference sequence). The CDR3 runs to 16 residues. V was clipped by 3 bases and J by 7 bases; unmatched bases: 13. The CDR3 region is CASSHLRGQGGGEQYF. The CDR3 nucleotides are TGTGCCAGCAGCCACCTCAGGGGACAGGGTGGTGGAGAGCAGTACTTC.

The rearrangement links TRBV30 to TRBJ2-5, with TRBD2 as a possible D gene (6 bases). V was shortened by 8 bases and J by 5 bases, with 15 bases between the two germline ends. Germline CDR1 and CDR2: GTSNPN and SVGIG (reference sequence). The CDR3 is 12 amino acids. The CDR3, as DNA: TGTGCCCACGGGACTCGCGGCGAGACCCAGTACTTC. Its translation: CAHGTRGETQYF. Looking up the rest from reference TRBV30 and TRBJ2-5 gives the full variable domain: SQTIHQWPATLVQPVGSPLSLECTVEGTSNPNLYWYRQAAGRGLQLLFYSVGIGQISSEVPQNLSASRPQDRQFILSSKKLLLSDSGFYLCAHGTRGETQYFGPGTRLLVL.

The chain links TRBV5-4 to TRBJ2-7, with D perhaps TRBD2 (6 bases). Germline V CDR1 and CDR2: SGHNT, YYREEE (reference sequence). The CDR3 loop spans 14 amino acids. The V end lost 4 bases, the J end lost 6 bases, and 17 bases lay between the germline ends. The chain's CDR3 is CASSVGRGTGEQYF. DNA of the CDR3: TGTGCCAGCAGCGTGGGTCGGGGGACGGGCGAGCAGTACTTC. Variable domain in full (rest from reference TRBV5-4 and TRBJ2-7): ETGVTQSPTHLIKTRGQQVTLRCSSQSGHNTVSWYQQALGQGPQFIFQYYREEENGRGNFPPRFSGLQFPNYSSELNVNALELDDSALYLCASSVGRGTGEQYFGPGTRLTVT.